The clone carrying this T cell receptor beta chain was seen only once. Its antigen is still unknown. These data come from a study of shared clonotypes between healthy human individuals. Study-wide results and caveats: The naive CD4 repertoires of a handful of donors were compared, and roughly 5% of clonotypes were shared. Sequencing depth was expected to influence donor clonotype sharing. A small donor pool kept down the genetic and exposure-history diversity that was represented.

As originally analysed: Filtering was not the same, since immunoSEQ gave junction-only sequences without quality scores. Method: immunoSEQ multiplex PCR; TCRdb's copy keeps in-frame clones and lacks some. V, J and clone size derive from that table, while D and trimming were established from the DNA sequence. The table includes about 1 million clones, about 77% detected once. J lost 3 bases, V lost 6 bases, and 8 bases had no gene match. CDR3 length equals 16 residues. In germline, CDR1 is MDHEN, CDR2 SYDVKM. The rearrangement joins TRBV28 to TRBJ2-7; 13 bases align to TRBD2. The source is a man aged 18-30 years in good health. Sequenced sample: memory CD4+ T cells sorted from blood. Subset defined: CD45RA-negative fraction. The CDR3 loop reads CASRQGTSGGDYEQYF. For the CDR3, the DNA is TGTGCCAGCAGGCAGGGTACTAGCGGGGGGGACTACGAGCAGTACTTC.